The clone carrying this T cell receptor (beta chain) was seen a few times. Its antigen is unknown. MiXCR, run by TCRdb on the 5' RACE reads, gives a single entry per CDR3 protein. The data show 350,000 or so distinct CDR3 sequences, around 12% seen once. This sample is part of a study of identical twins. Donors were all healthy Caucasians. Study outcomes and limitations: When twins shared out-of-frame alpha sequences, those sequences had excess low generation probability. The abundant beta clonotypes from cord blood had fewer insertions, and memory repertoires had none of this.

The CDR3 totals 15 residues. The ends lost 0 bases at V and 3 bases at J; junction bases unmatched: 3. Germline V gene lookup returns CDR1 DFQATT and CDR2 SNEGSKA (reference sequence). A further study also used this sample, focusing on yellow fever vaccine responses in identical twins.

The chain has TRBV20-1 and TRBJ2-7; TRBD2 matches 12 bases. This receptor was identified in a woman aged 18-35 years in good health. Sequencing was done on a sample of CD8+ T cells sorted from blood. The DNA for the CDR3 is TGCAGTGCTAGAGATCGGACTAGCGGGAACTACGAGCAGTACTTC. Translation gives CSARDRTSGNYEQYF.